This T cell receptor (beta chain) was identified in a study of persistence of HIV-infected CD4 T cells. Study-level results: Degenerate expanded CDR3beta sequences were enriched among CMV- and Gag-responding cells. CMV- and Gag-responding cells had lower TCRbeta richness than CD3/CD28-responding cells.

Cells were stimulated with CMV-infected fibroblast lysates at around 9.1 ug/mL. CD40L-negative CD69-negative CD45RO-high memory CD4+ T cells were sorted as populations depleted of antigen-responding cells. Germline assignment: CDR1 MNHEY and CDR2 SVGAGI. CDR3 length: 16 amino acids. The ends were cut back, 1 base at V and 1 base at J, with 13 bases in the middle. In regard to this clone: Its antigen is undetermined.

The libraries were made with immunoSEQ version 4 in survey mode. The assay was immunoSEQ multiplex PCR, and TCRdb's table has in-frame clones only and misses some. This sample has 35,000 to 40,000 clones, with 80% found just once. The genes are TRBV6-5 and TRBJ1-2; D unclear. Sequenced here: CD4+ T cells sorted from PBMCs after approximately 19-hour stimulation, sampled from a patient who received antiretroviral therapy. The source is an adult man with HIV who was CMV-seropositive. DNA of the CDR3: TGTGCCAGCAGTTACTTCGCGGACGGACGTAACTATGGCTACACCTTC. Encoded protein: CASSYFADGRNYGYTF.